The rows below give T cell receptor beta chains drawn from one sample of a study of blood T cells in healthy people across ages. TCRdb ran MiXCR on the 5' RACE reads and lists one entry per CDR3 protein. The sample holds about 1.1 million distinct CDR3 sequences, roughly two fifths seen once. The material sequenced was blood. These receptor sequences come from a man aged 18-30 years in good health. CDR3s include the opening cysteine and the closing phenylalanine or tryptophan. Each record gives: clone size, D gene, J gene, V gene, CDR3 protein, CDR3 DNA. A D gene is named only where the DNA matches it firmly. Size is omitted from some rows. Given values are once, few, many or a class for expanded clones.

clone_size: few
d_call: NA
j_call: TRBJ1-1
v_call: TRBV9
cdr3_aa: CASSSSLDTEAFF
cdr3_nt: TGTGCCAGCAGCTCCTCATTGGACACTGAAGCTTTCTTT

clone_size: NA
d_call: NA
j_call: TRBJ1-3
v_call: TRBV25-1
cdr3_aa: CASSDEWWGEGPGNTIYF
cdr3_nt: TGTGCCAGCAGTGACGAATGGTGGGGAGAGGGGCCTGGAAACACCATATATTTT

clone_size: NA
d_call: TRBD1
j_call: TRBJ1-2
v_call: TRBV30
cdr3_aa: CAWSGGWTGLMGYTF
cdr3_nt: TGTGCCTGGAGTGGGGGATGGACAGGCCTTATGGGTTACACCTTC

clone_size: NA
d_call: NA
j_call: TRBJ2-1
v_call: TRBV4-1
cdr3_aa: CASSPGPTGHNEQFF
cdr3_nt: TGCGCCAGCAGCCCTGGACCAACAGGCCACAATGAGCAGTTCTTC

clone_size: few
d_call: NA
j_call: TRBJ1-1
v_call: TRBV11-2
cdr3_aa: CASSFHPSLVGTEAFF
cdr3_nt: TGTGCCAGCAGCTTCCACCCCTCCCTGGTTGGCACTGAAGCTTTCTTT

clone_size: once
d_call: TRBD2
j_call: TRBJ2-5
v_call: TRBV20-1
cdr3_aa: CSAGSGVLQETQYF
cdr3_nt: TGCAGTGCGGGTAGCGGGGTACTTCAAGAGACCCAGTACTTC

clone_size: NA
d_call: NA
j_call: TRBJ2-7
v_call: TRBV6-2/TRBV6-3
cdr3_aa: CASRAGPDKFYEQYF
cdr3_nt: TGTGCCAGCAGGGCAGGGCCCGATAAATTCTACGAGCAGTACTTC

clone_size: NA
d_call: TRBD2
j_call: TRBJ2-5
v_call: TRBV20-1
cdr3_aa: CSASGGVYQETQYF
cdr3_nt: TGCAGTGCTAGCGGGGGGGTGTACCAAGAGACCCAGTACTTC

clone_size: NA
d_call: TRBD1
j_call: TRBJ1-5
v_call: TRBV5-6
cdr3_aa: CASSLNPGTGHQPQHF
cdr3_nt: TGTGCCAGCAGCTTGAATCCCGGGACAGGGCATCAGCCCCAGCATTTT

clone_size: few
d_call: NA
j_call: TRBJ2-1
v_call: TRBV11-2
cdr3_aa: CASSLDRVRATPSYNEQFF
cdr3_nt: TGTGCCAGCAGCTTAGATCGTGTCCGGGCGACTCCGTCCTACAATGAGCAGTTCTTC

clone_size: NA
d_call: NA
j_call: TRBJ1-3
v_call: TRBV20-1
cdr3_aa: CSASSLEDIGSYGNIIYF
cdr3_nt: TGCAGTGCTAGTTCACTCGAGGACATCGGGAGCTATGGAAACATCATATATTTT

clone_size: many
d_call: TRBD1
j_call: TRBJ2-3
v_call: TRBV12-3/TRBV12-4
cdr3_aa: CASSPSSDRAGDTQYF
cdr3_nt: TGTGCCAGCAGTCCCAGCTCAGACAGGGCAGGAGATACGCAGTATTTT

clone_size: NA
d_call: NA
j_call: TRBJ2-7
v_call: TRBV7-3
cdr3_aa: CASSSGRGSDNEQYF
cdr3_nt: TGTGCCAGCAGCTCCGGAAGAGGGTCGGACAATGAGCAGTACTTC

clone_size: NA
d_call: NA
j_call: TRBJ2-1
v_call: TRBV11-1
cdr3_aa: CASNPGRGALLSYNERFF
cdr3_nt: TGTGCCAGCAACCCAGGACGGGGGGCGTTACTCTCCTACAATGAGCGGTTCTTC

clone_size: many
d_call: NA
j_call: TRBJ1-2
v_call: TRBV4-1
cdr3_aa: CASSQDRGYYGYTF
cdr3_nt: TGCGCCAGCAGCCAAGATCGGGGGTACTATGGCTACACCTTC

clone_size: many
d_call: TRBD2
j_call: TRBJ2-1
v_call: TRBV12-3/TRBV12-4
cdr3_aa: CASSFTSGDIYGNEQFF
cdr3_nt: TGTGCCAGCAGTTTTACTAGCGGGGACATATATGGCAATGAGCAGTTCTTC

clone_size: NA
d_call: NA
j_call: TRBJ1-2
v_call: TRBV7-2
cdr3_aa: CASSLGISSGGYGYTF
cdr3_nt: TGTGCCAGCAGCTTAGGGATATCCTCGGGGGGCTATGGCTACACCTTC

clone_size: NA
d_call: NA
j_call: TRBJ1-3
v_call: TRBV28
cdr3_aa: CASSPGGGGNTIYF
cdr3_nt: TGTGCCAGCAGTCCCGGGGGAGGTGGAAACACCATATATTTT

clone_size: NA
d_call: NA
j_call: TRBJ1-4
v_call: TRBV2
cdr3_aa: CASSPASFNEKLFF
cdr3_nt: TGTGCCAGCAGTCCCGCGTCCTTTAATGAAAAACTGTTTTTT

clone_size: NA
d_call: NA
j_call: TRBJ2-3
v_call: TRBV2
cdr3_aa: CASSEGTEPSTDTQYF
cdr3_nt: TGTGCCAGCAGTGAAGGGACAGAGCCTAGCACAGATACGCAGTATTTT

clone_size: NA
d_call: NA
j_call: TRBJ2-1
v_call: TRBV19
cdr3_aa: CASSIDRRRRNEQFF
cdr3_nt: TGTGCCAGTAGTATAGATCGGAGGAGGAGGAATGAGCAGTTCTTC

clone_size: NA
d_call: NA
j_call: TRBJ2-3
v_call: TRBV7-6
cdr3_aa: CASSLGGGLEARTDTQYF
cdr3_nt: TGTGCCAGCAGCTTAGGTGGGGGACTTGAGGCCCGCACAGATACGCAGTATTTT

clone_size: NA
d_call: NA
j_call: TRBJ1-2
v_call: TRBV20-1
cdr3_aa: CSAPSTENYGYTF
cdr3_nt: TGCAGTGCGCCCTCAACGGAGAACTATGGCTACACCTTC

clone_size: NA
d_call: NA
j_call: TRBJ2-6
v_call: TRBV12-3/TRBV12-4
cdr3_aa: CASKHRDPGANVLTF
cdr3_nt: TGTGCCAGCAAACACAGGGATCCTGGGGCCAACGTCCTGACTTTC

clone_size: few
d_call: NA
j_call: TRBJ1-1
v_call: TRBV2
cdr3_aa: CASSEFGGPTEAFF
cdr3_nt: TGTGCCAGCAGTGAATTTGGGGGGCCCACTGAAGCTTTCTTT

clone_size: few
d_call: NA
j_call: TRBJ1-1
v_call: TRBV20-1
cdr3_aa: CSAPRQTEAFF
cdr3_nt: TGCAGTGCTCCTCGTCAGACTGAAGCTTTCTTT

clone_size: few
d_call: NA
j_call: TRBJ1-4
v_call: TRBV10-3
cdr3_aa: CAISEGTKTLPTNEKLFF
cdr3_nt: TGTGCCATCAGTGAAGGGACAAAAACTCTACCAACTAATGAAAAACTGTTTTTT

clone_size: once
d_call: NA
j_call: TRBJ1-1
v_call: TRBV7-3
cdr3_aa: CASSEGVVTEAFF
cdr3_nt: TGTGCCAGCAGCGAGGGGGTAGTCACTGAAGCTTTCTTT

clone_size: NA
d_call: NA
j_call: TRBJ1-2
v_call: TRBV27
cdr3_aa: CASRRGVNYGYTF
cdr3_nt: TGTGCCAGCAGGAGGGGGGTTAACTATGGCTACACCTTC

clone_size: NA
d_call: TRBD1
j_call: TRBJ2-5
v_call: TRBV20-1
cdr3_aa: CSTRTGGRETQYF
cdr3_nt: TGCAGTACCCGGACAGGGGGGAGGGAGACCCAGTACTTC

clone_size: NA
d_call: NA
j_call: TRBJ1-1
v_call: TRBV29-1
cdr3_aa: CSVAQATMNTEAFF
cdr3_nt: TGCAGCGTTGCACAGGCCACTATGAACACTGAAGCTTTCTTT

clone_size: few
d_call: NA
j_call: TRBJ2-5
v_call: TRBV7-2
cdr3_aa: CASSLDDGKQYF
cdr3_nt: TGTGCCAGCAGCTTAGACGATGGCAAGCAGTACTTC

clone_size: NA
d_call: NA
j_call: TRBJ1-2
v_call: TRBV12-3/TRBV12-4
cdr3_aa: CASRGGVPNYGYTF
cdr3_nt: TGTGCCAGCAGGGGGGGGGTTCCTAACTATGGCTACACCTTC

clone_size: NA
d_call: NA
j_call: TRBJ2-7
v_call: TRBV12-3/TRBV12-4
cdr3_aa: CASSSLQSRTYNEQYF
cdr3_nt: TGTGCCAGCAGTTCTCTCCAGAGCAGGACCTACAATGAGCAGTACTTC

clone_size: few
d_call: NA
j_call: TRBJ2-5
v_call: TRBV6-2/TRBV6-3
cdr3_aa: CASSYTVTETQYF
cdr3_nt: TGTGCCAGCAGTTACACAGTAACGGAGACCCAGTACTTC

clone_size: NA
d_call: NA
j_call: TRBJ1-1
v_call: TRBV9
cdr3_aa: CASSPSPGAISAFF
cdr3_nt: TGTGCCAGCAGCCCCTCACCCGGGGCGATTTCGGCTTTCTTT

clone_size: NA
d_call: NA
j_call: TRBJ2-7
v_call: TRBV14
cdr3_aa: CASSPRDSGVQYF
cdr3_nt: TGTGCCAGCAGCCCCAGGGACTCTGGCGTCCAGTACTTC

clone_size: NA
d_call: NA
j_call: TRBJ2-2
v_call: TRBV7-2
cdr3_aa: CASSLPTPNTGELFF
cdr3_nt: TGTGCCAGCAGCTTACCTACCCCGAACACCGGGGAGCTGTTTTTT

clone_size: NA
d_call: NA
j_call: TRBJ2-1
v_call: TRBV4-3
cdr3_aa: CASSQRPGDTGQFF
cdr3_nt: TGCGCCAGCAGCCAGAGGCCCGGGGATACTGGGCAGTTCTTC

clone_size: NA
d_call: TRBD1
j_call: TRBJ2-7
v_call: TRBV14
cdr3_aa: CAGSQRQGAYEQYF
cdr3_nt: TGTGCCGGCAGCCAGCGACAGGGAGCATACGAGCAGTACTTC

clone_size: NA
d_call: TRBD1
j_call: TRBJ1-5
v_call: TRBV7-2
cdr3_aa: CASSLGSGGEGGNQPQHF
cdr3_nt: TGTGCCAGCAGCTTAGGGTCAGGGGGTGAAGGGGGCAATCAGCCCCAGCATTTT

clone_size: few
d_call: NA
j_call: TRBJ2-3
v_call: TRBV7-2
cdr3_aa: CASSLVGLEGTDTQYF
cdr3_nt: TGTGCCAGCAGCTTAGTGGGCCTGGAGGGCACAGATACGCAGTATTTT

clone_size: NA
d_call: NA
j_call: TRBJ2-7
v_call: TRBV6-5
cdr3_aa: CASRPGGPSEQYF
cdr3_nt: TGTGCCAGCAGACCTGGGGGGCCGAGTGAGCAGTACTTC

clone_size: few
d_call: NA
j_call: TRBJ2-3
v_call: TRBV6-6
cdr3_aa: CASSIGLELLNTQYF
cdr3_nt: TGTGCCAGCAGCATAGGCCTGGAACTTCTAAATACGCAGTATTTT